Following are 26 T cell receptor beta chains from one sample sequenced in a study of T cell responses to AZD1222 COVID-19 vaccine. Sequenced by immunoSEQ multiplex PCR; TCRdb stores in-frame clones only, minus some. The table records 75,000 to 90,000 clones, around 90% of them present only once. Sequenced here: peripheral blood, sampled on day 0 of AZD1222 vaccination. These receptors originate from an adult in good health.

The chain has TRBV10-3 and TRBJ2-1; 7 bases line up with TRBD1. CDR1 and CDR2 from the germline V gene are ENHRY and SYGVKD. The CDR3 loop spans 13 amino acids. Trimming removed 10 bases from V and 6 bases from J; junction bases left unmatched: 9. The CDR3 loop reads CASRDSLSNEQFF. The DNA of the CDR3 is TGTGCCAGCCGGGACAGTCTATCCAATGAGCAGTTCTTC.

This clone has only one observation. This chain uses TRBV7-2 with TRBJ1-1; D may be TRBD1 (6 bases). CDR3 size: 14 residues. Trimming cost V 5 bases and J 1 base, with 11 bases left between them. Germline V CDR1 and CDR2: SGHTA, FQGNSA. CDR3 amino acids: CASSPGAANTEAFF. In DNA, the CDR3 is TGTGCCAGCAGCCCAGGGGCAGCGAACACTGAAGCTTTCTTT. Using reference TRBV7-2 and TRBJ1-1 for the parts outside the CDR3, the full variable domain is GAGVSQSPSNKVTEKGKDVELRCDPISGHTALYWYRQSLGQGLEFLIYFQGNSAPDKSGLPSDRFSAERTGGSVSTLTIQRTQQEDSAVYLCASSPGAANTEAFFGQGTRLTVV.

J is TRBJ2-7 and V is TRBV5-6; 11 bases match TRBD2. V was clipped by 4 bases and J by 4 bases; unmatched bases: 7. Germline V gene data show CDR1 as SGHDT and CDR2 as YYEEEE. This CDR3 contains 15 residues. CDR3 bases: TGTGCCAGCAGCATGGGACTAGCGGAGTTTTACGAGCAGTACTTC. It specifies CASSMGLAEFYEQYF.

This rearrangement joins TRBV15 to TRBJ1-5; D is unresolved. This CDR3 spans 13 amino acids. V was cut by 6 bases and J by 6 bases, with 12 bases left in between. Germline V gene sequence: CDR1 LNHNV, CDR2 YYDKDF (reference sequence). CDR3 sequence (DNA): TGTGCCACCAGTTTAGAGGTTGGTCAGCCCCAGCATTTT. This sequence encodes CATSLEVGQPQHF.

The gene calls are TRBV23-1 and TRBJ2-7; 14 bases fit TRBD2. Being an ORF, TRBV23-1 has a function that is uncertain. CDR3 size: 20 residues. Trimming took 1 base from V and 3 from J; bases not matched to a gene: 14. The CDR3 reads CASSQYWVGTSGRKGYEQYF. The CDR3 region has the DNA TGCGCCAGCAGTCAATATTGGGTTGGGACTAGCGGGAGAAAGGGCTACGAGCAGTACTTC.

The V gene is TRBV20-1, the J gene TRBJ1-1; tentatively, D is TRBD1 (5 bases). The CDR3 sequence is 15 residues long. Trimming shortened V by 3 bases and J by 2 bases, and 16 bases separated the two germline ends. Germline-derived CDR1 and CDR2 are DFQATT and SNEGSKA (reference sequence). This CDR3 reads CSASATGGKNTEAFF. CDR3 DNA sequence: TGCAGTGCTAGTGCGACCGGGGGTAAAAACACTGAAGCTTTCTTT.

V gene TRBV5-5 combines with J gene TRBJ2-5; unclear D gene. Germline assignment: CDR1 SGHKS and CDR2 YYEKEE (reference sequence). CDR3 length equals 13 residues. The V end lost 0 bases, the J end lost 2 bases, and 5 bases lay between the germline ends. CDR3 loop: CASSLDWQETQYF. The CDR3 DNA reads as TGTGCCAGCAGCTTGGACTGGCAAGAGACCCAGTACTTC.

The CDR3 DNA is TGTGCCAGCAGCTTGGGGAGCCGACTAGCGGTAAACACCGGGGAGCTGTTTTTT. Amino acid sequence: CASSLGSRLAVNTGELFF. The chain is built from TRBV5-4 and TRBJ2-2; TRBD2 aligns across 9 bases. Trimming cost V 0 bases and J 2 bases; bases outside gene matches: 8. Germline CDR1 and CDR2: SGHNT and YYREEE (reference sequence). The CDR3 runs to 18 residues.

This rearrangement joins TRBV5-1 to TRBJ2-7, with 7 bases matching TRBD1. CDR1 is SGHRS and CDR2 is YFSETQ in the germline V gene. The J segment lost 2 bases and the V segment lost 5 bases, leaving 7 bases of the junction unmatched. The length of the CDR3 is 14 residues. Written as DNA, the CDR3 is TGCGCCAGCAGTTCGGACAGGCTGCCCTACGAGCAGTACTTC. As protein: CASSSDRLPYEQYF.

V usage is TRBV6-5 and J usage is TRBJ1-2; a weak D match, TRBD1 (6 bases). CDR1 is MNHEY and CDR2 is SVGAGI in the germline V gene. This CDR3 is built from 13 residues. V lost 2 bases and J lost 2, with 6 bases in between. CDR3 amino acids: CASSYQGNYGYTF. CDR3 coding DNA: TGTGCCAGCAGTTACCAGGGGAACTATGGCTACACCTTC.

This chain connects TRBV2 to TRBJ2-1; 7 nucleotides align to TRBD2. Germline V gives CDR1 SNHLY, CDR2 FYNNEI. V shed 4 bases and J 5 bases; nucleotides not matched to a gene: 5. The CDR3 is 14 residues long. CDR3 in DNA: TGTGCCAGCAGTGTTTCGGGAGGACACAATGAGCAGTTCTTC. The encoded protein is CASSVSGGHNEQFF.

The V and J genes are TRBV5-1 and TRBJ2-3, with 9 bases that match TRBD2. V was pared by 2 bases and J by 4 bases, with 2 bases of the junction left unmatched. The CDR3 is made up of 14 amino acids. Per the germline V gene, CDR1 is SGHRS and CDR2 is YFSETQ. The CDR3 bases are TGCGCCAGCAGCTTTGCGGGAGGGTCAGATACGCAGTATTTT. It yields the protein CASSFAGGSDTQYF.

The chain carries TRBV15 and TRBJ1-2; 8 positions agree with TRBD1. The length of the CDR3 is 15 residues. Unmatched junction bases numbered 10, after V lost 5 bases and J lost 5 bases. Germline lookup yields CDR1 LNHNV and CDR2 YYDKDF (reference sequence). This CDR3 is CATSPGQGFGYGYTF. The CDR3 nucleotides are TGTGCCACCAGCCCTGGACAGGGTTTTGGGTATGGCTACACCTTC.

This rearrangement joins TRBV6-5 to TRBJ2-1, with D perhaps matching TRBD1 (6 bases). The CDR3 length is 15 residues. Trimming cost V 2 bases and J 5 bases, with 13 bases left between them. Germline loops: CDR1 MNHEY, CDR2 SVGAGI. In DNA, the CDR3 is TGTGCCAGCAGTTACGGGACAAGGAGGCACAATGAGCAGTTCTTC. Protein sequence: CASSYGTRRHNEQFF.

The CDR3 sequence is CASSFAGIDEQFF. CDR3 in DNA: TGTGCCAGCAGCTTCGCCGGGATCGATGAGCAGTTCTTC. The V and J genes are TRBV7-3 and TRBJ2-1; possible D gene TRBD2, 5 bases. V lost 3 bases and J 8 bases, leaving 11 bases between the germline ends. Germline CDR1 reads SGHTA; CDR2 reads FQGTGA. The CDR3 totals 13 residues.

The chain joins TRBV6-5 to TRBJ1-1; 10 bases align to TRBD1. The CDR3 has 13 residues. Germline V gene data show CDR1 as MNHEY and CDR2 as SVGAGI. The V gene end was trimmed by 5 bases and the J gene end by 4 bases; junction bases not matched to a gene: 1. CDR3 DNA: TGTGCCAGCAGTAGGACAGGGGGCACTGAAGCTTTCTTT. Translating gives CASSRTGGTEAFF.

This chain connects TRBV6-5 to TRBJ1-1, with 8 bases matching TRBD1. With V trimmed by 5 bases and J by 2 bases, 4 bases remained unmatched. CDR1 is MNHEY, CDR2 SVGAGI, per germline. This CDR3 is built from 14 residues. The CDR3 DNA reads TGTGCCAGCAGTCACGGACAGGGAAACACTGAAGCTTTCTTT. This translates into CASSHGQGNTEAFF.

Here the CDR3 reads CASSPQGLAGGGSYNEQFF. In DNA, the CDR3 is TGTGCCAGCAGCCCACAAGGACTAGCGGGGGGAGGGTCCTACAATGAGCAGTTCTTC. The chain carries TRBV7-2 and TRBJ2-1; 14 bases are shared with TRBD2. The CDR3 extends over 19 amino acids. From germline, CDR1 is SGHTA and CDR2 FQGNSA. After removal of 5 bases from V and 1 base from J, the junction contained 10 bases not matched to a gene.

V is TRBV12-2 and J is TRBJ2-7; TRBD2 is the table's D call and was not checked against the DNA. TRBV12-2 is a documented pseudogene. This CDR3 region has 18 residues. As DNA, the CDR3 is TGTGCAAGTCGCTTAGATCTTACGCCATGCGGGAGCACCTACGAGCAGTACTTC. As protein: CASRLDLTPCGSTYEQYF.

This clone was seen only once. The rearrangement links TRBV6-5 to TRBJ1-2, with D hard to call. V was cut by 2 bases and J by 4 bases, with 8 bases left in between. CDR1 and CDR2 (germline): MNHEY, SVGAGI. The CDR3 extends over 13 amino acids. The CDR3 DNA reads as TGTGCCAGCAGTTACGAGGCTAGCTATGGCTACACCTTC. Its protein product is CASSYEASYGYTF.

The CDR3 nucleotides read TGCGCCAGCAGCCAAGAATGGGGGGGAACTGAAGCTTTCTTT. This gives the protein CASSQEWGGTEAFF. The chain links TRBV4-1 to TRBJ1-1; D is perhaps TRBD1 (5 bases). V lost 0 bases to trimming and J lost 5 bases, with 10 bases between them. This CDR3 has 14 residues. Germline V lookup: CDR1 MGHRA, CDR2 YSYEKL.

This chain connects TRBV21-1 to TRBJ1-3. TRBV21-1 is a pseudogene segment. The CDR3 loop spans 15 amino acids. CDR3 loop: CASTIRSDRGNTIYF. The CDR3 DNA follows: TGTGCCAGCACAATACGGTCCGATCGTGGAAACACCATATATTTT.

The rearrangement links TRBV6-6 to TRBJ1-2, with D perhaps TRBD1 (5 bases). The CDR3 has 11 amino acids. The V and J ends lost 11 bases and 2 bases respectively, with 9 bases between them. From germline, CDR1 is MNHNY and CDR2 SVGAGI (reference sequence). CDR3 sequence reads: CASGGNYGYTF. CDR3 coding DNA: TGTGCCTCCGGGGGAAACTATGGCTACACCTTC.

This clone was detected only once. V and J are TRBV3-1 (or the pseudogene TRBV3-2) and TRBJ1-2; D is undetermined. Trimming cost V 4 bases and J 4 bases, with 13 bases left between them. CDR3 length: 14 amino acids. The germline CDR1 and CDR2 sequences are LGHDT and YNNKEL (reference sequence). For the CDR3, the DNA is TGTGCCAGCAGCCGAAGTCTCGCCCGCTATGGCTACACCTTC. As protein: CASSRSLARYGYTF.

In its sample, this clone was seen once. The chain is built from TRBV7-9 and TRBJ2-1; TRBD1 matches at 10 bases. Germline V CDR1 and CDR2: SEHNR, FQNEAQ (reference sequence). The V segment lost 9 bases and the J segment 5 bases; nucleotides outside the gene matches: 4. This CDR3 is 13 amino acids long. This chain's CDR3 is CARTGTGDNEQFF. In DNA, the CDR3 is TGTGCCAGGACCGGGACAGGGGACAATGAGCAGTTCTTC.

This chain links TRBV5-4 with TRBJ1-1, with D maybe TRBD1 (5 bases). The V end lost 5 bases, the J end lost 2 bases, and 16 bases lay between the germline ends. CDR1 and CDR2 from the germline V gene are SGHNT and YYREEE (reference sequence). The CDR3 has 15 residues. The CDR3 DNA reads as TGTGCCAGCAGTAGCCGGGGTTGGGACAACACTGAAGCTTTCTTT. Translation: CASSSRGWDNTEAFF.